The 23 T cell receptor beta chains listed next were all sequenced from one sample in a study of CD8+CD57+ T cells in acquired aplastic anemia. Both TCR beta VDJ combination and CDR3 sequence profiling were carried out. Genomic DNA was the template for this profiling. Using its own MiXCR run on the reads, TCRdb lists one record per CDR3 protein. The sample consists of roughly 200,000 distinct CDR3 sequences, over 55% of them appearing once. The sample was sorted CD4+, CD8+, or CD8+CD57+ T cells (not recorded which) from PBMCs. All receptors derive from a human donor in good health.

This clonotype was seen only a few times. This chain connects TRBV29-1 to TRBJ2-1; 8 nucleotides align to TRBD2. Germline V gene lookup returns CDR1 SQVTM and CDR2 ANQGSEA. The V segment lost 2 bases and the J segment 1 base; nucleotides outside the gene matches: 4. This CDR3 is built from 15 residues. DNA for the CDR3: TGCAGCGTTGAACTGCGGGAGGAGTCCTACAATGAGCAGTTCTTC. The encoded protein is CSVELREESYNEQFF.

The rearrangement links TRBV9 to TRBJ2-3; TRBD2 is a possible D gene (6 bases). V lost 0 bases and J 0 bases, leaving 11 bases between the germline ends. The germline gives CDR1 SGDLS, CDR2 YYNGEE. CDR3 length equals 16 residues. The CDR3: CASSVGAGSSTDTQYF. The CDR3 DNA sequence: TGTGCCAGCAGCGTAGGGGCGGGGTCTAGCACAGATACGCAGTATTTT.

V gene TRBV24-1 combines with J gene TRBJ2-1; D possibly uses TRBD1 or TRBD2 (6 bases each). V was shortened by 11 bases and J by 4 bases, with 23 bases between the two germline ends. Germline CDR1 KGHDR, CDR2 SFDVKD. This CDR3 contains 16 residues. The CDR3, as DNA: TGTGCCAGCAGCTTAGGGGGGACATCTTTTTACAATGAGCAGTTCTTC. Protein: CASSLGGTSFYNEQFF.

This chain connects TRBV7-9 to TRBJ2-7; 9 bases are shared with TRBD1. The CDR3 runs to 16 residues. Trimming removed 1 base from V and 3 bases from J; junction bases left unmatched: 7. Per the germline V gene, CDR1 is SEHNR and CDR2 is FQNEAQ (reference sequence). CDR3 region: CASSLVAGTGIYEQYF. The CDR3 nucleotides are TGTGCCAGCAGCTTAGTGGCCGGGACAGGGATCTACGAGCAGTACTTC.

The chain has TRBV15 and TRBJ2-7, with 10 bases identical to TRBD2. Unmatched junction bases numbered 3, after V lost 8 bases and J lost 2 bases. The germline gives CDR1 LNHNV, CDR2 YYDKDF (reference sequence). CDR3 length: 13 residues. The CDR3 protein is CATLSGRAYEQYF. The CDR3 region has the DNA TGTGCCACCTTGAGCGGGAGGGCCTACGAGCAGTACTTC.

This clonotype has ten or more counts. The genes are TRBV27 and TRBJ2-7; D possibly matches TRBD1 or TRBD2 (7 bases each). The CDR3 totals 15 residues. V was pared by 5 bases and J by 3 bases, with 17 bases between. The germline CDR1 and CDR2 sequences are MNHEY and SMNVEV (reference sequence). CDR3 DNA: TGTGCCAGCAGTCAGGGGGGGCCGCCATACTACGAGCAGTACTTC. It codes for CASSQGGPPYYEQYF.

This chain joins TRBV7-2 and TRBJ2-1; 7 bases line up with TRBD1. V dropped 0 bases and J dropped 8; count of bases not matched to a gene: 4. CDR1 is SGHTA, CDR2 FQGNSA, per germline. CDR3 size: 14 residues. The CDR3 coding sequence is TGTGCCAGCAGCTTAGCGCGGACAGGACATGAGCAGTTCTTC. Encoded protein: CASSLARTGHEQFF. Filled out from reference TRBV7-2 and TRBJ2-1, the complete variable domain reads GAGVSQSPSNKVTEKGKDVELRCDPISGHTALYWYRQSLGQGLEFLIYFQGNSAPDKSGLPSDRFSAERTGGSVSTLTIQRTQQEDSAVYLCASSLARTGHEQFFGPGTRLTVL.

The gene calls are TRBV2 and TRBJ1-5; 11 bases agree with TRBD1. The CDR3 runs to 14 residues. V lost 4 bases to trimming and J lost 7 bases; unmatched junction nucleotides: 3. Germline lookup yields CDR1 SNHLY and CDR2 FYNNEI. CDR3 nucleotides: TGTGCCAGCAGTGGGACAGGGGGCAGGCAGCCCCAGCATTTT. Translation: CASSGTGGRQPQHF.

The CDR3 DNA reads as TGTGCCACCAGCAGAGATAGAGAGACCCAGTACTTC. Translating it yields CATSRDRETQYF. The chain is built from TRBV15 and TRBJ2-5, with D unresolved. Trimming took off 0 bases at V and 4 bases at J, with 3 bases between the two ends. Germline V gives CDR1 LNHNV, CDR2 YYDKDF (reference sequence). The CDR3 has 12 amino acids.

Notes on this clonotype: Germline is not matched at one junction end, which may reflect a read error. V gene TRBV7-6 combines with J gene TRBJ2-1, with D maybe TRBD1 (5 bases). Germline V gene sequence: CDR1 SGHVS, CDR2 FNYEAQ. This CDR3 comprises 13 residues. CDR3 amino acids: CASSLQGYSEQFF. As DNA, the CDR3 is TGTGCCAGCAGCTTACAGGGTTACAGTGAGCAGTTCTTC.

The chain combines TRBV20-1 with TRBJ1-2, with D tentatively TRBD1 (5 bases). V shed 6 bases and J shed 7 bases, with 18 bases lying between them. CDR3 length: 13 amino acids. Germline V gene sequence: CDR1 DFQATT, CDR2 SNEGSKA (reference sequence). The CDR3 nucleotides are TGCAGTGCCGGGACGGAGAGAGACTGTGGCTACACCTTC. Translation: CSAGTERDCGYTF.

This chain links TRBV11-2 with TRBJ2-3; D remains unclear. CDR1 SGHAT and CDR2 FQNNGV come from the germline V gene. The ends were cut back, 0 bases at V and 0 bases at J, with 7 bases in the middle. There are 15 residues in the CDR3. DNA of the CDR3: TGTGCCAGCAGCTTAGAGTTCGGGAGCACAGATACGCAGTATTTT. It yields the protein CASSLEFGSTDTQYF.

This clonotype was seen a handful of times. The chain has TRBV7-9 and TRBJ2-5; no reliable D call. V was shortened by 6 bases and J by 3 bases, with 11 bases between the two germline ends. The CDR3 extends over 13 amino acids. Looked up from germline, CDR1 is SEHNR and CDR2 is FQNEAQ (reference sequence). The CDR3 DNA reads as TGTGCCAGCAGGAGAACCGAGGAAGAGACCCAGTACTTC. Its translation is CASRRTEEETQYF.

The gene calls are TRBV12-3 or TRBV12-4 and TRBJ2-1; D unresolved. V was trimmed by 7 bases and J by 6 bases, leaving 19 bases between them. The CDR3 has 15 residues. This CDR3 is CASTSPGKSANEQFF. As DNA, the CDR3 is TGTGCCAGCACCTCCCCTGGCAAATCCGCCAATGAGCAGTTCTTC.

The chain combines TRBV9 with TRBJ2-6; tentatively, D is TRBD1 (6 bases). The CDR3 contains 15 residues. V lost 3 bases and J lost 2, with 9 bases in between. The germline CDR1 and CDR2 sequences are SGDLS and YYNGEE. CDR3 in amino acids: CASSDRVAGANVLTF. The CDR3 DNA reads as TGTGCCAGCAGCGACAGGGTGGCTGGGGCCAACGTCCTGACTTTC.

This chain joins TRBV20-1 and TRBJ2-1; D not certain. Germline V gene sequence: CDR1 DFQATT, CDR2 SNEGSKA (reference sequence). There are 11 residues in the CDR3. Trimming shortened V by 6 bases and J by 8 bases, and 11 bases separated the two germline ends. This CDR3 reads CSATPSDEQFF. The CDR3 nucleotides read TGCAGTGCCACACCCTCGGATGAGCAGTTCTTC.

This chain joins TRBV14 and TRBJ2-5; D uncertain. V was clipped by 1 base and J by 0 bases, with 9 bases between them. This CDR3 region has 15 residues. Germline V gives CDR1 SGHDN, CDR2 FVKESK. The CDR3 region has the DNA TGTGCCAGCAGCCAAGTAATAACAGACCAAGAGACCCAGTACTTC. Translation gives CASSQVITDQETQYF.

This clonotype came up a few times. V gene TRBV29-1 combines with J gene TRBJ2-5; 7 positions agree with TRBD1. The germline CDR1 and CDR2 sequences are SQVTM and ANQGSEA. CDR3 size: 13 residues. The ends lost 1 base at V and 4 bases at J; junction bases unmatched: 3. The CDR3 region is CSVEGDRTETQYF. The CDR3 DNA follows: TGCAGCGTTGAAGGGGACAGAACAGAGACCCAGTACTTC.

This clonotype showed up many times. The chain carries TRBV5-1 and TRBJ2-1, with D tentatively TRBD2 (5 bases). This CDR3 region has 15 residues. Germline CDR1 SGHRS, CDR2 YFSETQ. Between the trimmed V and J ends, which lost 0 bases and 9 bases, there was a span of 16 bases. The CDR3 reads CASSLELAPMGEQFF. CDR3 DNA: TGCGCCAGCAGCTTGGAGTTAGCGCCGATGGGTGAGCAGTTCTTC.

With regard to this clonotype: As the CDR3 is not closed by the conserved phenylalanine or tryptophan, this likely results from a read error. The chain joins TRBV20-1 to TRBJ2-7, with TRBD2 identical over 10 bases. CDR3 length: 14 residues. Germline V gives CDR1 DFQATT, CDR2 SNEGSKA (reference sequence). The J segment lost 3 bases and the V segment lost 1 base, leaving 3 bases of the junction unmatched. CDR3 nucleotides: TGCAGTGCTAGAGTTCCTAGCGGGGGCTACGAGCAGTACTCC. This sequence encodes CSARVPSGGYEQYS.

V is TRBV6-1 and J is TRBJ2-3, with D unclear. Germline values: CDR1 MNHNS, CDR2 SASEGT. V gave up 6 bases and J gave up 2 bases, with 15 bases separating them. The CDR3 is 15 residues long. In nucleotides, the CDR3 is TGTGCCAGCAGCTACTCAGGCGGTAACACAGATACGCAGTATTTT. Translation: CASSYSGGNTDTQYF.

The chain is built from TRBV15 and TRBJ2-7; maybe TRBD1 (5 bases). Trimming took 1 base from V and 0 from J, leaving 10 bases between them. The CDR3 contains 15 residues. In germline, CDR1 is LNHNV, CDR2 YYDKDF (reference sequence). The CDR3 reads CATSRGEDNSYEQYF. For the CDR3, the DNA is TGTGCCACCAGCAGAGGTGAGGACAACTCCTACGAGCAGTACTTC.

J is TRBJ2-3 and V is TRBV7-3, with a tentative D call TRBD2 (7 bases). Between the trimmed V and J ends, which lost 3 bases and 1 base, there was a span of 14 bases. This CDR3 comprises 16 residues. CDR1 and CDR2 from the germline V gene are SGHTA and FQGTGA. This CDR3 is CASSFRGGAGTDTQYF. The CDR3 region has the DNA TGTGCCAGCAGCTTTCGAGGGGGGGCCGGCACAGATACGCAGTATTTT.